This T cell receptor beta chain was captured in a study of control samples from healthy donors and cancer patients. Germline values: CDR1 SSHAT, CDR2 FNYEAQ (reference sequence). The length of the CDR3 is 15 residues. Comments on this clone: The junction departs from germline at one end; a sequencing error may be responsible.

Assay used: immunoSEQ multiplex PCR; TCRdb lists only in-frame clones, some missing. This table holds approximately 150,000 clones, approximately 94% found once. The sequence was obtained from a man younger than 35 in good health. Sequenced material: blood. This rearrangement joins TRBV7-7 to TRBJ2-7; D may be TRBD1 or TRBD2 (5 bases each). This CDR3 reads CASSLGDASSYEQYF. The CDR3 DNA reads TGTGCTAGCAGCTTAGGGGACGCGAGCTCCTACGAGCAGTACTTC.